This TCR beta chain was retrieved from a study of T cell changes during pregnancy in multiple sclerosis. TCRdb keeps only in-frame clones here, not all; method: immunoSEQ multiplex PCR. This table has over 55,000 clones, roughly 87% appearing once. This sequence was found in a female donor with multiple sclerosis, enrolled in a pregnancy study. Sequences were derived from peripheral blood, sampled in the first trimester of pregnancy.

The CDR3 DNA reads TGCAGCGTTGATTCGGGAATGAACACTGAAGCTTTCTTT. This encodes CSVDSGMNTEAFF. The rearrangement joins TRBV29-1 to TRBJ1-1; D gene uncertain. CDR3 length: 13 residues. Per the germline V gene, CDR1 is SQVTM and CDR2 is ANQGSEA. V lost 3 bases to trimming and J lost 0 bases, with 8 bases between them.